The clone carrying this T cell receptor (beta chain) was detected a few times. These data come from a study of T cell responses to AZD1222 COVID-19 vaccine. V lost 2 bases, J lost 4 bases, and 14 bases lay in between. Looked up from germline, CDR1 is SGHVS and CDR2 is FQNEAQ. This CDR3 has 15 residues. Libraries were prepared by immunoSEQ multiplex PCR; TCRdb keeps only in-frame clonotypes and omits some of them. Among some 140,000 clones listed, approximately 90% were seen once. The sequenced sample was peripheral blood, obtained on day 0 of AZD1222 vaccination. The receptor was derived from an adult in good health. The chain links TRBV7-8 to TRBJ1-2; a possible D gene is TRBD1 (5 bases). CDR3 in amino acids: CASSLRVRGVYGYTF. The CDR3 DNA reads as TGTGCCAGCAGCTTAAGAGTTAGAGGGGTCTATGGCTACACCTTC.